One T cell receptor beta chain is described in this entry. The junction does not match germline at one end; this may be a read error. This sample is part of a study of neurological immune-mediated disorders. Whole-study context: A relapsing-remitting course was seen in most of the 34 multiple sclerosis patients and a secondary progressive course in 3.

Preparation of the unsorted libraries drew on 2 million PBMCs stored at -80 C. Germline V gives CDR1 SGHVS, CDR2 FQNEAQ. The CDR3 is 15 residues long. Synthesis of cDNA was carried out by template-switch 5'RACE. The reaction used 10-nucleotide random UMIs. TCRdb itself ran the 5' RACE reads through MiXCR, one entry per CDR3 protein. The repertoire has under 90,000 distinct CDR3 sequences, 3% to 4.5% of them found once; the top ten carry around 3.1%. The genes are TRBV7-8 and TRBJ1-3; D unresolved. The sequence was collected from a woman aged 45-65 years with multiple sclerosis. Sequenced: PBMCs. CDR3: CASSPGRASGKTIYF. CDR3 bases: TGTGCCAGCAGCCCAGGACGGGCATCTGGAAAAACCATATATTTT.